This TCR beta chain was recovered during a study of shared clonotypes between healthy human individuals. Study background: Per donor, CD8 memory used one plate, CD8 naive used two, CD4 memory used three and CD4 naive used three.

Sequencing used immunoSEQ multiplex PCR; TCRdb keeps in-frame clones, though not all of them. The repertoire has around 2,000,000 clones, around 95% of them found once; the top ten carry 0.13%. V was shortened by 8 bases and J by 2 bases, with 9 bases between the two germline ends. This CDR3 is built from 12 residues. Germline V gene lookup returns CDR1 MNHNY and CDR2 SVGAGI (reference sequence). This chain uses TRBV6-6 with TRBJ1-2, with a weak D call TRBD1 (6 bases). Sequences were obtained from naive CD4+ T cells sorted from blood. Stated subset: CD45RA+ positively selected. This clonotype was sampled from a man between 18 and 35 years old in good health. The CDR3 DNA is TGTGCCAGCGGAAGGGGGAACTATGGCTACACCTTC. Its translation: CASGRGNYGYTF.